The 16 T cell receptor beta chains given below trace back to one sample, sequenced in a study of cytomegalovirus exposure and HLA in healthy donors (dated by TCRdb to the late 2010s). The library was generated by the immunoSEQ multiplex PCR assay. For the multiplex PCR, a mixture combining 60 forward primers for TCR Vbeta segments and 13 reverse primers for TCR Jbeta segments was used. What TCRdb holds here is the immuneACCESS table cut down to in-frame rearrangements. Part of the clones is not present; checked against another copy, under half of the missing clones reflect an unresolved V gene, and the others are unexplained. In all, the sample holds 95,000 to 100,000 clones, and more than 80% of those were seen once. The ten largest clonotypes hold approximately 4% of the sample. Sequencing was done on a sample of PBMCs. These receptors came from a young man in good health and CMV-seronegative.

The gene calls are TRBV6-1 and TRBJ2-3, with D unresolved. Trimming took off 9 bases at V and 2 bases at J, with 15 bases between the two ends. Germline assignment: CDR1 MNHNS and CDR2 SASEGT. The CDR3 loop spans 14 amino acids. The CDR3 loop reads CASTNGSPTDTQYF. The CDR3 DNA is TGTGCCAGTACCAACGGTTCTCCCACAGATACGCAGTATTTT.

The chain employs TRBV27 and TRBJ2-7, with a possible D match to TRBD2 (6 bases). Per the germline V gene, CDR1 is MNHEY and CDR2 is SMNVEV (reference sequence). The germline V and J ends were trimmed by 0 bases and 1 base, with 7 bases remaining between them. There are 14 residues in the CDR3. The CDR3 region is CASSLSRESYEQYF. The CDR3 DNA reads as TGTGCCAGCAGTTTATCTCGGGAGTCCTACGAGCAGTACTTC.

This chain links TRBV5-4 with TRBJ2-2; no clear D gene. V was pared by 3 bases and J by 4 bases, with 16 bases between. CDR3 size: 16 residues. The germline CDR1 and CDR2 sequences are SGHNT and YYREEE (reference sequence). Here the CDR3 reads CASSSFSTEFTGELFF. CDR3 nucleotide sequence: TGTGCCAGCAGCTCCTTCTCGACTGAATTCACCGGGGAGCTGTTTTTT.

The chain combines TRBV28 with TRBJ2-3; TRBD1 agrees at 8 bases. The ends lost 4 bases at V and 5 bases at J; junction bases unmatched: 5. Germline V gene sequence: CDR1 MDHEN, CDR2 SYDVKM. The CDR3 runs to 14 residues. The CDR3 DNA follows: TGTGCCAGCAGTTCACAGGGGGTTGGAGATACGCAGTATTTT. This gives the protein CASSSQGVGDTQYF.

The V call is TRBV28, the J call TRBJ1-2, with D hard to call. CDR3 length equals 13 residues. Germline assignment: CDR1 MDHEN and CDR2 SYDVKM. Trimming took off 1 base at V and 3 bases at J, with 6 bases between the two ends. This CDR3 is CASSLLGDYGYTF. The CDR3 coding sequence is TGTGCCAGCAGTTTATTGGGAGACTATGGCTACACCTTC.

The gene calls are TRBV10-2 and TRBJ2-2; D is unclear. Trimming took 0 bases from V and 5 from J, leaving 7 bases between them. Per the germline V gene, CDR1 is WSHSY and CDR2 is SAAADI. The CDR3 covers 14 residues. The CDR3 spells CASSESAVTGELFF. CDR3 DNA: TGCGCCAGCAGTGAGTCGGCTGTTACCGGGGAGCTGTTTTTT.

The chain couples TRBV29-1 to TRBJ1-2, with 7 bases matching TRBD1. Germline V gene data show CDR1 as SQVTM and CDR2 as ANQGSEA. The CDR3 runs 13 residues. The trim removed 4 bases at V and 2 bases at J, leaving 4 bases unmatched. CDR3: CSVATGTNYGYTF. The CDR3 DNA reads TGCAGCGTTGCGACAGGGACCAACTATGGCTACACCTTC.

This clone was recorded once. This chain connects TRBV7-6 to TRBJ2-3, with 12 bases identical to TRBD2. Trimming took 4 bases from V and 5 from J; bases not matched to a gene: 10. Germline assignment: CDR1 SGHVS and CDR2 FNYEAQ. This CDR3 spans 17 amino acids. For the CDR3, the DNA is TGTGCCAGCAGCTCTTATGGTCTAGCGGGAGGGGTAGATACGCAGTATTTT. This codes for CASSSYGLAGGVDTQYF.

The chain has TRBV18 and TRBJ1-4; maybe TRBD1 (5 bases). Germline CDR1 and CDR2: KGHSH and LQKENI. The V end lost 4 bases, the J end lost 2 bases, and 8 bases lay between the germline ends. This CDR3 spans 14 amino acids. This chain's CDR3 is CASSLDSTNEKLFF. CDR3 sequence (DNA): TGTGCCAGCTCACTCGACAGTACTAATGAAAAACTGTTTTTT.

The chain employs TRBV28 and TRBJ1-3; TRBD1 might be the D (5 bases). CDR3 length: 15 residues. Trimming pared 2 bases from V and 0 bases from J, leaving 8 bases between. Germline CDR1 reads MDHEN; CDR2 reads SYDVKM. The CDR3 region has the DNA TGTGCCAGCAGTTTACAGGGTAGCTCTGGAAACACCATATATTTT. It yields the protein CASSLQGSSGNTIYF.

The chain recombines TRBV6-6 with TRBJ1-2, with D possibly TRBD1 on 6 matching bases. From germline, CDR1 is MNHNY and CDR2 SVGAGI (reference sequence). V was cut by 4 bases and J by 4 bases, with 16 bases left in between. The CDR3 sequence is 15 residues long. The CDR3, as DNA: TGTGCCAGCAGTTCAGGGGACCGATCTCTCTATGGCTACACCTTC. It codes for CASSSGDRSLYGYTF.

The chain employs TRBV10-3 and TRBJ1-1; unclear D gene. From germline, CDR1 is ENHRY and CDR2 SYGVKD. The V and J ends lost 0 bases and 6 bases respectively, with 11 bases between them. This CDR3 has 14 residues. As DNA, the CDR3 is TGTGCCATCAGTGAGTCCGACCGAGGTCCTGAAGCTTTCTTT. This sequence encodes CAISESDRGPEAFF.

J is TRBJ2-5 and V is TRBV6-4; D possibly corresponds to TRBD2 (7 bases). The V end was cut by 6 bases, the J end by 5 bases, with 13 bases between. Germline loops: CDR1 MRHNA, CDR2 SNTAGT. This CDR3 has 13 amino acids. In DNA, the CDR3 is TGTGCCAGCAGGCGGGGGCCCCGGGAGACCCAGTACTTC. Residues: CASRRGPRETQYF.

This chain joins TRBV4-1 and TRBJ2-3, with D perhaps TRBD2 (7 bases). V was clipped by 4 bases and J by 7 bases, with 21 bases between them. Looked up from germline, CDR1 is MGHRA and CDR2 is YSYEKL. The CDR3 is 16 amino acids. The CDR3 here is CASSPQGSGAINTQYF. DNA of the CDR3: TGCGCCAGCAGCCCCCAGGGGAGCGGGGCTATAAATACGCAGTATTTT.

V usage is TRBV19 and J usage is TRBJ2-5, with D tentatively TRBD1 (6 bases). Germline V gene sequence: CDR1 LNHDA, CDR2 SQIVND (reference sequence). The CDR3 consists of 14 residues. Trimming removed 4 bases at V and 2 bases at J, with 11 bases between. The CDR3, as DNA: TGTGCCAGTAGTAACTTAGGGACACAAGAGACCCAGTACTTC. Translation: CASSNLGTQETQYF.

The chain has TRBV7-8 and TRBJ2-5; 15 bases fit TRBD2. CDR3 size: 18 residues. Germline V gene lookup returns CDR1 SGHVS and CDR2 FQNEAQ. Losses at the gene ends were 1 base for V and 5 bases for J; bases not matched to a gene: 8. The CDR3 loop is CASSLGRTSGRVRETQYF. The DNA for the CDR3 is TGTGCCAGCAGCTTAGGGAGGACTAGCGGGAGGGTACGGGAGACCCAGTACTTC.